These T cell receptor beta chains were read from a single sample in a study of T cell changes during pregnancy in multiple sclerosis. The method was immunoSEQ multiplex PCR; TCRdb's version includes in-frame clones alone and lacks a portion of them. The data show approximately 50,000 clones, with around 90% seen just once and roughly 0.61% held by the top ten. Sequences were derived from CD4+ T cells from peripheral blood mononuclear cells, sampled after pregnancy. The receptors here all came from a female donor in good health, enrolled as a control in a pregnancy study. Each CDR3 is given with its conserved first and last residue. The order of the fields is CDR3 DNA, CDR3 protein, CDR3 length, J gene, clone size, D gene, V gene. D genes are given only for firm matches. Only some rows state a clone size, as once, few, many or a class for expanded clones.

cdr3_nt: TGCGCCAGCAGCCAAGGACGCGGCGTTGGAAACACCATATATTTT; cdr3_aa: CASSQGRGVGNTIYF; cdr3_length: 15; j_call: TRBJ1-3; clone_size: NA; d_call: NA; v_call: TRBV4-1
cdr3_nt: TGTGCCAGCAGCGTAGCAGGGACTAGCGGCTACAATGAGCAGTTCTTC; cdr3_aa: CASSVAGTSGYNEQFF; cdr3_length: 16; j_call: TRBJ2-1; clone_size: NA; d_call: TRBD2; v_call: TRBV9
cdr3_nt: TGTGCCTGGAGTGTAGCAGGGGGCTATGGCTACACCTTC; cdr3_aa: CAWSVAGGYGYTF; cdr3_length: 13; j_call: TRBJ1-2; clone_size: NA; d_call: TRBD1; v_call: TRBV30
cdr3_nt: TGCAGCGTCGGGGAAACGACGACCGGAAACACCATATATTTT; cdr3_aa: CSVGETTTGNTIYF; cdr3_length: 14; j_call: TRBJ1-3; clone_size: NA; d_call: NA; v_call: TRBV29-1
cdr3_nt: TGTGCCAGCAGCGCGGGAGGGGTCGGAGAGACCCAGTACTTC; cdr3_aa: CASSAGGVGETQYF; cdr3_length: 14; j_call: TRBJ2-5; clone_size: NA; d_call: TRBD2; v_call: TRBV5-6
cdr3_nt: TGTGCCAGCACAGACAGGCCCTATGGCTACACCTTC; cdr3_aa: CASTDRPYGYTF; cdr3_length: 12; j_call: TRBJ1-2; clone_size: few; d_call: NA; v_call: TRBV6-1
cdr3_nt: TGTGCCAGCAGGAGACTAGCTTACAATGAGCAGTTCTTC; cdr3_aa: CASRRLAYNEQFF; cdr3_length: 13; j_call: TRBJ2-1; clone_size: NA; d_call: TRBD2; v_call: TRBV7-2
cdr3_nt: TGTGCCAGCAAGCGAGCGGGAGGAGCAGATACGCAGTATTTT; cdr3_aa: CASKRAGGADTQYF; cdr3_length: 14; j_call: TRBJ2-3; clone_size: once; d_call: TRBD2; v_call: TRBV2
cdr3_nt: TGTGCCAGCAGCTTAAGGGCGGGAGATTCTGGAGATACGCAGTATTTT; cdr3_aa: CASSLRAGDSGDTQYF; cdr3_length: 16; j_call: TRBJ2-3; clone_size: NA; d_call: TRBD2; v_call: TRBV7-2
cdr3_nt: TGCGCCAGCAGAAACGTGGGCGCGTCCAATGAGCAGTTCTTC; cdr3_aa: CASRNVGASNEQFF; cdr3_length: 14; j_call: TRBJ2-1; clone_size: NA; d_call: NA; v_call: TRBV5-1